Listed here are 6 T cell receptor beta chains from one sample, sequenced in a study of shared T cell receptors in the human thymus. Here immunoSEQ multiplex PCR was the method, and the copy in TCRdb shows in-frame clones only, minus some. The table records about 660,000 clones, over 75% of them present only once. These records were also assigned to another study, of human thymus T cells.

The specimen sequenced was thymocytes. The receptors derive from a boy less than two years old with a congenital heart defect.

V is TRBV2 and J is TRBJ2-3; 9 nucleotides agree with TRBD2. The germline V gene encodes CDR1 SNHLY and CDR2 FYNNEI. Unmatched junction bases numbered 8, after V lost 7 bases and J lost 3 bases. The CDR3 runs 15 residues. The CDR3 region is CASIRTSAKTDTQYF. In DNA form, the CDR3 reads TGTGCCAGCATTCGGACTAGCGCGAAAACAGATACGCAGTATTTT.

This clone was detected once. The V and J genes are TRBV18 and TRBJ2-3; D is perhaps TRBD2 (6 bases). V lost 2 bases and J lost 2, with 17 bases in between. This CDR3 is built from 17 residues. Germline CDR1 and CDR2: KGHSH and LQKENI. Here the CDR3 DNA reads TGTGCCAGCTCACCAGGGTCCGGGGGACGGTTCACAGATACGCAGTATTTT. Encoded protein: CASSPGSGGRFTDTQYF. The variable domain in full, with the rest retrieved from reference TRBV18 and TRBJ2-3, is NAGVMQNPRHLVRRRGQEARLRCSPMKGHSHVYWYRQLPEEGLKFMVYLQKENIIDESGMPKERFSAEFPKEGPSILRIQQVVRGDSAAYFCASSPGSGGRFTDTQYFGPGTRLTVL.

The V gene is TRBV4-1, the J gene TRBJ2-3; tentative D call: TRBD2 (5 bases). CDR3 length: 20 amino acids. The V end was cut by 1 base, the J end by 7 bases, with 30 bases between. Germline values: CDR1 MGHRA, CDR2 YSYEKL. Written as DNA, the CDR3 is TGCGCCAGCAGCCAAGTAGACGGCCGAGGGCCCCGCCGAGCGGTGAATACGCAGTATTTT. Its translation is CASSQVDGRGPRRAVNTQYF.

The J gene is TRBJ2-4, the V gene TRBV4-3, with D possibly TRBD1 on 6 matching bases. Germline lookup yields CDR1 LGHNA and CDR2 YSLEER. V shed 0 bases and J shed 9 bases, with 24 bases lying between them. CDR3 length: 18 residues. The CDR3 DNA reads TGCGCCAGCAGCCAAGATCCAGGTTATGTACAGGGCGAAGGCATTCAGTACTTC. Amino acid sequence: CASSQDPGYVQGEGIQYF.

Of note for this clone: The sample has other DNA sequences that encode this CDR3 too. This CDR3 is CASSLGLAGEQYF. DNA of the CDR3: TGTGCCAGCAGCTTAGGGCTAGCGGGAGAGCAGTACTTC. The gene calls are TRBV11-2 and TRBJ2-7, with 9 nucleotides matching TRBD2. The CDR3 loop spans 13 amino acids. Germline CDR1 is SGHAT and CDR2 is FQNNGV. V shed 1 base and J 7 bases; nucleotides not matched to a gene: 2.

The CDR3 protein is CSVVWVASNTGELFF. The CDR3 DNA reads TGCAGCGTTGTATGGGTAGCCTCGAACACCGGGGAGCTGTTTTTT. The gene calls are TRBV29-1 and TRBJ2-2; D unclear. Germline CDR1 reads SQVTM; CDR2 reads ANQGSEA. The CDR3 runs to 15 residues. The ends were cut back, 4 bases at V and 0 bases at J, with 12 bases in the middle.